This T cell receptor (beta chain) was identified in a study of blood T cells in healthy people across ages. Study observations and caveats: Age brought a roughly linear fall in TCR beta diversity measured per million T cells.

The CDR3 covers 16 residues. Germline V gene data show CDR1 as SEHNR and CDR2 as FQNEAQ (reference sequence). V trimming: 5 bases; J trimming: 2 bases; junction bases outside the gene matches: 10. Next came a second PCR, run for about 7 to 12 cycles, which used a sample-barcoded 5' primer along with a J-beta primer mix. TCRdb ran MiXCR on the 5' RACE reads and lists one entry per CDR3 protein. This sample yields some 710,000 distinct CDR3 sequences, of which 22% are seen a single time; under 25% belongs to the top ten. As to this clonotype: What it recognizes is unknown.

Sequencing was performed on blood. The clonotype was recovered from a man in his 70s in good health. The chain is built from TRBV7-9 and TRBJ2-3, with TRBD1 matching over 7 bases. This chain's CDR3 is CASSVVRGRFTDTQYF. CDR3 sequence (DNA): TGTGCCAGCAGCGTAGTGAGGGGGCGGTTCACAGATACGCAGTATTTT.